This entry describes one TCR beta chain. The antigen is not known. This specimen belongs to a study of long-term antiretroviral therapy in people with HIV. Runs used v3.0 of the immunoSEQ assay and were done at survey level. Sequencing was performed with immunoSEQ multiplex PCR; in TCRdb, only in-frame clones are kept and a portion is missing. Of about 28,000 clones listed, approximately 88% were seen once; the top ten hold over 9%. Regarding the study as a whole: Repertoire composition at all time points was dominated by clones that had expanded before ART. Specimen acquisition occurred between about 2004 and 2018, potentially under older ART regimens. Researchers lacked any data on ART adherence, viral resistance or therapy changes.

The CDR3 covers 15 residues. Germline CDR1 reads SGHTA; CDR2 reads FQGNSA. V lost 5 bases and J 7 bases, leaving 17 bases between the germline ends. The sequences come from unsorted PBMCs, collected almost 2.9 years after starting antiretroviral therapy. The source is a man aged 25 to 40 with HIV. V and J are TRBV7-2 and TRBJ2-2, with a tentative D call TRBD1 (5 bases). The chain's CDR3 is CASSLRRGMGGELFF. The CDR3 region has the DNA TGTGCCAGCAGCCTCCGAAGGGGTATGGGCGGGGAGCTGTTTTTT.